Reported below is one TCR beta chain. Its antigen is not identified. Other DNA sequences in this specimen translate into the identical CDR3. This sample stems from a study of CD8+ T cells in alopecia areata. Treatment denoted: oral pan-JAK inhibitor, 5-10 mg twice daily. Peripheral blood, together with lesional scalp punch biopsies, was collected from alopecia areata patients. CDR1 is MNHEY and CDR2 is SVGAGI in the germline V gene. V lost 5 bases to trimming and J lost 5 bases, with 9 bases between them. The CDR3 loop spans 12 amino acids. Isolated RNA was reverse transcribed into cDNA used as the sequencing template. Profiled with immunoSEQ multiplex PCR; TCRdb holds only in-frame clones, not every one. The profile shows around 290,000 clones, more than 45% of them singletons. Broader study findings: It was observed that many expanded lesional clones persisted in scalp and blood during tofacitinib. Scalp samples also yield sequences from resident alphabeta T cells of normal skin. Especially in alopecia totalis/universalis, lesional scalp showed greater clonality than normal scalp did.

This TCR came from a human donor with alopecia areata. This specimen was CD4+ T cells sorted from blood, taken at week 24, from a patient treated with tofacitinib. V and J are TRBV6-5 and TRBJ1-1, with D hard to call. This CDR3 reads CASSRGGTEAFF. The DNA for the CDR3 is TGTGCCAGCAGTCGGGGAGGGACTGAAGCTTTCTTT.